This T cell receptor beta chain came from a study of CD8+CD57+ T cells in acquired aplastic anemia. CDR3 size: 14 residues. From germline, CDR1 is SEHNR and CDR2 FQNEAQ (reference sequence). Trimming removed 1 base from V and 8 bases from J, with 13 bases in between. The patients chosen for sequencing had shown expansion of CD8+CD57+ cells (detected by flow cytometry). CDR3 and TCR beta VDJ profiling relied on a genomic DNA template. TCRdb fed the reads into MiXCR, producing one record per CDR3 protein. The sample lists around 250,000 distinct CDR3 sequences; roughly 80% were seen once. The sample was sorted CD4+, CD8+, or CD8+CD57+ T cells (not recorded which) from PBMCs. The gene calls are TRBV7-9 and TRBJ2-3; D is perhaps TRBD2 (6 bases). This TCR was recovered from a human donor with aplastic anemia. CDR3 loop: CASSLVGGALTQYF. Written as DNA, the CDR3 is TGTGCCAGCAGCTTAGTGGGAGGTGCGCTTACGCAGTATTTT.